This T cell receptor (beta chain) originates from a study of Graves' ophthalmopathy and Graves' hyperthyroidism. Across the study: Samples of peripheral blood were obtained at initial diagnosis, prior to treatment of any kind.

RNA transcripts yielded amplified TCR beta CDR3 regions. HTBI-primed first-round RT-PCR preceded second-round multiplex PCR. One entry per CDR3 protein results from TCRdb running MiXCR on the multiplex PCR reads. The sample carries 350,000 to 400,000 distinct CDR3 sequences, around 17% recorded once. Many counts were recorded for this clonotype. Its antigen is as yet unknown. General study points: From stable hyperthyroidism, ophthalmopathy was separated by a 13-signature model with 87.88% sensitivity and roughly 81% specificity. Most thyroid-expanded clonotypes exceeding 0.001 frequency were also found in blood.

The source of the PBMCs was less than 12 ml of fresh peripheral blood. CDR1 is SGHRS, CDR2 YFSETQ, per germline. V lost 4 bases and J lost 1, with 15 bases in between. This CDR3 contains 15 residues. This receptor was identified in a woman aged 18-30 years with Graves' ophthalmopathy. The genes are TRBV5-1 and TRBJ2-7, with D perhaps TRBD2 (5 bases). What was sequenced was peripheral blood. The CDR3 nucleotides are TGCGCCAGCAGCCCGGAGACTCGAGGGTCCTACGAGCAGTACTTC. The encoded protein is CASSPETRGSYEQYF.